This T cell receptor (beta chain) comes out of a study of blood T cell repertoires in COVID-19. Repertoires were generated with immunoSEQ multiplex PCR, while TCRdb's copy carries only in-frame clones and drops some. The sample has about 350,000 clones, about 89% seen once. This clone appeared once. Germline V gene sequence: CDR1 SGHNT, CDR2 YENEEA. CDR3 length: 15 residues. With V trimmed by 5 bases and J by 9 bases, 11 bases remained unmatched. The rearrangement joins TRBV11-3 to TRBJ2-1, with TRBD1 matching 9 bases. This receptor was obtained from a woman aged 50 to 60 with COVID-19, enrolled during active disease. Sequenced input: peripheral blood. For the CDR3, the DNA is TGTGCCAGCAGCCCTGGGACAGGGATTAGTGCTGAGCAGTTCTTC. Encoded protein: CASSPGTGISAEQFF.